This T cell receptor (beta chain) was identified during a study of blood T cell repertoires in COVID-19 (dated by TCRdb to the early 2020s). General notes on the study: Samples from collaborators originated in the United States, Italy and Spain and spanned both the acute and convalescent phases of COVID-19. The prospective study material was composed of cDNA or gDNA derived from T cells, B-cell-depleted T cells, or PBMCs. Deeply sampled blood TCRbeta repertoires from subjects exposed to, actively infected with, or recovered from COVID-19 were included in the dataset. The samples were drawn from the first 160 participants of the ongoing ImmuneRACE study and from over a thousand subjects provided by 6 global collaborators. The sample metadata nearly always contained a de-identified subject ID, COVID-19 status, age in years and sex. The repertoires were released in a freely available public database meant as a resource for research on the immune response to SARS-CoV-2. Where HLA class I and class II types were available, the types were taken from metadata supplied by the sample provider, not from assay-based typing.

TCRbeta CDR3 regions were amplified from genomic DNA using the immunoSEQ Assay, a bias-controlled multiplex PCR. The paper's data handling went like this. The number of nucleated cells in each sample was estimated from the amplification of reference gene primers within the assay. Sequence reads were collapsed and filtered to measure the absolute abundance of every unique TCRbeta CDR3 rearrangement. For each sample, productive Simpson clonality was calculated as the square root of Simpson's diversity index across productive rearrangements. The table was pulled from immuneACCESS by TCRdb, which kept in-frame rearrangements only. Such tables lose some clones; where checked, under half of the loss comes from unresolved V genes, and the rest has no known cause. V, J and clone size are taken as reported in that table, and D and trimming were inferred from the DNA itself. The sample table contains more than 95,000 clones; only one count was recorded for approximately 88% of them. More than 4.5% of the sample belongs to the ten largest clones.

Regarding this clone: Its antigen remains unidentified. The input lacks base qualities; no much larger clone sits a single base away.

Germline trimming amounts to 3 bases on V and 2 bases on J, with 5 as the count of junction bases outside the gene matches. Sequences MNHEY (CDR1) and SMNVEV (CDR2) are obtained from the germline V gene (reference sequence). From cysteine to phenylalanine, the CDR3 is 15 amino acids long. This entry keeps only the CDR3 DNA: 45 bases, framed from base 1. On the study overall, not on this receptor specifically: The quantity of clinical and demographic metadata differed by source and by participant and was supplied without curation.

Whole blood was collected in K2EDTA tubes by collaborating institutions according to the institutions' own protocols. For TCRbeta analysis, collaborators shipped samples in one of three forms: frozen whole blood, isolated PBMCs, or DNA extracted from either of those sample types. The chain was built from TRBV27 and TRBJ2-7; 9 junctional bases match TRBD1. This sequence was found in a human donor in a cohort sampled during active COVID-19. The sequencing sample was made of peripheral blood. The CDR3 protein sequence reads: CASSLSGQGPYEQYF. The nucleotides read TGTGCCAGCAGTTTGTCGGGACAGGGACCCTACGAGCAGTACTTC.